The T cell receptor beta chain described here comes from a study of siplizumab effects on memory and regulatory T cells. Broader study findings: Unstimulated subsets contained matches for only a minor fraction of alloreactive clones.

The V end was cut by 5 bases, the J end by 0 bases, with 11 bases between. The CDR3 totals 14 residues. Germline V gene lookup returns CDR1 MNHNS and CDR2 SASEGT. For this clone: Its antigen is as yet unknown.

Assays captured 95,000 to 100,000 TCR templates per sample. This table comes from immunoSEQ multiplex PCR, and its TCRdb copy is limited to in-frame clones, with some not included. The sample holds about 69,000 clones, over 80% seen once. Material: Tregs sorted from blood. The receptor's source is a human donor in good health. The V and J genes are TRBV6-1 and TRBJ2-7; a weak D match, TRBD2 (5 bases). The CDR3 nucleotides read TGTGCCAGCAGTAGCCAGCGGAGCTCCTACGAGCAGTACTTC. Translated, it gives CASSSQRSSYEQYF.